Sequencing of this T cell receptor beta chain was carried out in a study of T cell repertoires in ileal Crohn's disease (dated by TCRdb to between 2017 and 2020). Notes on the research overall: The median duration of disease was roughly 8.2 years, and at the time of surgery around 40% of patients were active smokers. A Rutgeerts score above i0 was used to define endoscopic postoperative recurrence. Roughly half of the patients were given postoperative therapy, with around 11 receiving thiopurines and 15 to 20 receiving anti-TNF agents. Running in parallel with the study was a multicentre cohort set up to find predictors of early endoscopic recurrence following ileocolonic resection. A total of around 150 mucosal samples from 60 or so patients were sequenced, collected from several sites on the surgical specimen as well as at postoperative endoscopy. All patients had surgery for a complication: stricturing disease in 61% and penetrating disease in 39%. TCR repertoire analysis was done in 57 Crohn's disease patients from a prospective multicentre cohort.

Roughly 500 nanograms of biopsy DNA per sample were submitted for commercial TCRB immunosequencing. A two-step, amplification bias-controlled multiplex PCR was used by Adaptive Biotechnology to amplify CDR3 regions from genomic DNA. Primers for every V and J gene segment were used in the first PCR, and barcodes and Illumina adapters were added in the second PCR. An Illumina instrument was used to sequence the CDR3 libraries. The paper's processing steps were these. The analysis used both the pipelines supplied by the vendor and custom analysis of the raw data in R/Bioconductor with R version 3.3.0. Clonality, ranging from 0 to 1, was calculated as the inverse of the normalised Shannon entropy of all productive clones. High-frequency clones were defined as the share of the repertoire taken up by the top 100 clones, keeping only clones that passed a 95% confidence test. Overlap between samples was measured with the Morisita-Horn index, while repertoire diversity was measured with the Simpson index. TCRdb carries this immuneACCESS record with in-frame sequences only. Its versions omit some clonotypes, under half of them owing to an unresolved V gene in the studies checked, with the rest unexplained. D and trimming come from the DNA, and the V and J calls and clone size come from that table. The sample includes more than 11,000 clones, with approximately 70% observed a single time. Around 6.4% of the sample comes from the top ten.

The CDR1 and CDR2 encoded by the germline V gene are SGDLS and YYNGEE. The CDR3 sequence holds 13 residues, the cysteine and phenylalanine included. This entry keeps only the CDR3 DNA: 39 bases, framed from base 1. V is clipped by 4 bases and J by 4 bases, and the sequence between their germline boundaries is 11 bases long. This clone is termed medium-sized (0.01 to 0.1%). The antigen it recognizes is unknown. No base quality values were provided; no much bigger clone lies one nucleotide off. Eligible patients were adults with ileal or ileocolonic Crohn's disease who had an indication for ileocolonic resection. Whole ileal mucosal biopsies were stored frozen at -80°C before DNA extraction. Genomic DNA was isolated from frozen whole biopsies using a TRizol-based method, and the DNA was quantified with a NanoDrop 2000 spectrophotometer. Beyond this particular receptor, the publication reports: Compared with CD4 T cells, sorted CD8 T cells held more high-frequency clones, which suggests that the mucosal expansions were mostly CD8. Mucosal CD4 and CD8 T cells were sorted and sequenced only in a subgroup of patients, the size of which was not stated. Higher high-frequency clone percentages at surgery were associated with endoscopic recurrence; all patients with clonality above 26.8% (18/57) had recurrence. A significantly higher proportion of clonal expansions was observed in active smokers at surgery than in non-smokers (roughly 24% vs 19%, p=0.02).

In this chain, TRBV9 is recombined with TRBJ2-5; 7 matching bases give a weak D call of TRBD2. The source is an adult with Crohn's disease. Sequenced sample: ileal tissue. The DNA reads TGTGCCAGCAGCCCCGGGGGGCCAGAGACCCAGTACTTC. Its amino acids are CASSPGGPETQYF. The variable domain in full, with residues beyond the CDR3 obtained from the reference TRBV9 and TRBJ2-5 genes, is DSGVTQTPKHLITATGQRVTLRCSPRSGDLSVYWYQQSLDQGLQFLIQYYNGEERAKGNILERFSAQQFPDLHSELNLSSLELGDSALYFCASSPGGPETQYFGPGTRLLVL.